The 30 T cell receptor beta chains reported below all come from one sample, sequenced in a study of neurological immune-mediated disorders. TCRdb processed the 5' RACE reads anew with MiXCR; each CDR3 protein has one entry. The sample yields roughly 74,000 distinct CDR3 sequences, 4% to 6% seen once. Sequenced: PBMCs. Receptors originate from a man aged 18-30 years with multiple sclerosis.

This chain links TRBV7-2 with TRBJ2-5; no firm D call. Trimming stripped 2 bases from V and 1 base from J, with 5 bases between. The length of the CDR3 is 13 residues. CDR1 is SGHTA and CDR2 is FQGNSA in the germline V gene. The CDR3: CASSLHSQETQYF. The CDR3 DNA reads as TGTGCCAGCAGCTTACACAGCCAAGAGACCCAGTACTTC.

This clonotype was found many times. V gene TRBV20-1 combines with J gene TRBJ2-7, with 9 bases identical to TRBD1. The CDR3 spans 15 residues. The junction had 8 bases not matched to a gene; V was cut back by 3 bases and J by 2 bases. CDR1 is DFQATT and CDR2 is SNEGSKA in the germline V gene (reference sequence). The CDR3 here is CSASQDRGITYEQYF. The CDR3, as DNA: TGCAGTGCTAGCCAGGACAGGGGTATAACCTACGAGCAGTACTTC.

This clonotype was seen repeatedly, ten times or more. The chain joins TRBV20-1 to TRBJ2-1; a weak D match, TRBD1 (6 bases). The length of the CDR3 is 14 residues. In germline, CDR1 is DFQATT, CDR2 SNEGSKA (reference sequence). V lost 4 bases to trimming and J lost 0 bases, with 10 bases between them. CDR3 region: CSAITGSSYNEQFF. DNA for the CDR3: TGCAGTGCTATAACAGGGAGCTCCTACAATGAGCAGTTCTTC.

This clonotype was detected ten times or more. The chain uses TRBV20-1 and TRBJ2-7, with a possible D match to TRBD1 (6 bases). There are 12 residues in the CDR3. The germline CDR1 and CDR2 sequences are DFQATT and SNEGSKA (reference sequence). The germline V and J ends were trimmed by 6 bases and 2 bases, with 11 bases remaining between them. As DNA, the CDR3 is TGCAGTGCGATAACAGGGACCTACGAGCAGTACTTC. This encodes CSAITGTYEQYF.

This clonotype was seen repeatedly, ten times or more. The chain recombines TRBV28 with TRBJ2-7; maybe TRBD1 (5 bases). CDR1 MDHEN and CDR2 SYDVKM come from the germline V gene. This CDR3 is built from 12 residues. The V end lost 6 bases, the J end lost 1 base, and 7 bases lay between the germline ends. Here the CDR3 reads CASSAGSYEQYF. The CDR3 nucleotides read TGTGCCAGCAGCGCAGGGTCCTACGAGCAGTACTTC.

As concerns this clonotype: A much larger clonotype is one base distant, so this may be a read error. J is TRBJ1-1 and V is TRBV19, with D uncertain. In germline, CDR1 is LNHDA, CDR2 SQIVND (reference sequence). CDR3 size: 11 residues. Trimming took 6 bases from V and 6 from J, leaving 8 bases between them. The chain's CDR3 is CASRRMAEAFF. The CDR3 coding sequence is TGTGCCAGTAGGCGGATGGCTGAAGCTTTCTTT.

This clonotype has at least ten counts. The chain employs TRBV20-1 and TRBJ2-1, with a tentative D call TRBD2 (5 bases). The CDR3 length is 16 residues. With 1 base removed from V and 0 bases from J, the gap between germline ends came to 13 bases. Germline V lookup: CDR1 DFQATT, CDR2 SNEGSKA (reference sequence). The CDR3 sequence is CSARAISANSYNEQFF. CDR3 bases: TGCAGTGCTAGAGCGATTAGCGCGAACTCCTACAATGAGCAGTTCTTC.

This clonotype was seen at least ten times. The V and J genes are TRBV7-2 and TRBJ2-3; unclear D gene. CDR3 length: 11 residues. Trimming removed 3 bases from V and 6 bases from J, with 4 bases in between. The V gene's germline CDR1 is SGHTA and CDR2 FQGNSA. DNA for the CDR3: TGTGCCAGCAGCTTTCTCGATACGCAGTATTTT. Translated, it gives CASSFLDTQYF.

The CDR3 DNA follows: TGTGCCAGCAGTTACGGACCTAGCACAGATACGCAGTATTTT. Protein sequence: CASSYGPSTDTQYF. The chain uses TRBV6-6 and TRBJ2-3; D is ambiguous. Trimming removed 2 bases from V and 0 bases from J, with 6 bases in between. The CDR3 consists of 14 residues. CDR1 is MNHNY, CDR2 SVGAGI, per germline (reference sequence).

This clonotype came up once. This may be a read error: a much more frequent sequence differs by one nucleotide. V gene TRBV5-1 combines with J gene TRBJ2-4; 7 nucleotides align to TRBD1. The length of the CDR3 is 15 residues. The germline CDR1 and CDR2 sequences are SGHRS and YFSETQ. The V and J ends lost 6 bases and 4 bases, in that order; junction bases with no gene match: 10. The DNA for the CDR3 is TGCGCCAGCAAGGGACAGTTCAAAGGGAAAAACATTCAGTACTTC. As protein: CASKGQFKGKNIQYF.

This clonotype was counted many times. This rearrangement joins TRBV29-1 to TRBJ2-1, with unresolved D. CDR1 SQVTM and CDR2 ANQGSEA come from the germline V gene. Trimming removed 7 bases at V and 0 bases at J, with 13 bases between. The CDR3 is made up of 14 amino acids. The CDR3 is CSAIPPSSYNEQFF. Written as DNA, the CDR3 is TGCAGCGCAATACCCCCGAGCTCCTACAATGAGCAGTTCTTC.

In its sample, this clonotype was seen many times. This rearrangement joins TRBV29-1 to TRBJ2-7, with TRBD2 matching 7 bases. Germline-derived CDR1 and CDR2 are SQVTM and ANQGSEA. The CDR3 loop spans 13 amino acids. J gave up 5 bases and V 6 bases, and 10 bases lay outside the gene matches. In DNA, the CDR3 is TGCAGCGTCGGGACTAACCCCTCTGACGAGCAGTACTTC. This translates into CSVGTNPSDEQYF.

Ten or more counts support this clonotype. This chain joins TRBV12-3 or TRBV12-4 and TRBJ1-1; D gene unclear. The CDR3 covers 13 residues. The germline V and J ends were trimmed by 3 bases and 1 base, with 6 bases remaining between them. The CDR3 nucleotides are TGTGCCAGCAGTTTCGGCCCGAACACTGAAGCTTTCTTT. Its translation is CASSFGPNTEAFF.

This clonotype has ten or more counts. V and J are TRBV7-8 and TRBJ1-5; D call uncertain. CDR1 and CDR2 (germline): SGHVS, FQNEAQ. V was clipped by 5 bases and J by 3 bases, with 11 bases between them. There are 14 residues in the CDR3. This CDR3 is CASSRGKDNQPQHF. As DNA, the CDR3 is TGTGCCAGCAGCAGAGGTAAAGACAATCAGCCCCAGCATTTT.

This clonotype was observed many times. The V and J genes are TRBV7-2 and TRBJ1-4, with D unresolved. With 1 base removed from V and 8 bases from J, the gap between germline ends came to 14 bases. This CDR3 contains 15 residues. Germline-derived CDR1 and CDR2 are SGHTA and FQGNSA. The CDR3 sequence is CASSLVSLSGEKLFF. CDR3 DNA sequence: TGTGCCAGCAGCTTAGTAAGCCTCTCGGGGGAAAAACTGTTTTTT.

The sample holds many counts of this clonotype. The rearrangement joins TRBV29-1 to TRBJ1-2; no reliable D call. CDR1 and CDR2 (germline): SQVTM, ANQGSEA. This CDR3 is built from 11 residues. With 5 bases removed from V and 2 bases from J, the gap between germline ends came to 6 bases. CDR3 protein: CSVKLNYGYTF. CDR3 coding DNA: TGCAGCGTTAAGTTAAACTATGGCTACACCTTC.

This clonotype was recorded at least ten times. The V gene is TRBV7-2, the J gene TRBJ2-5; D is perhaps TRBD2 (5 bases). Trimming took 5 bases from V and 1 from J, leaving 14 bases between them. Per the germline V gene, CDR1 is SGHTA and CDR2 is FQGNSA. This CDR3 spans 15 amino acids. This CDR3 reads CASSPQRRSQETQYF. CDR3 DNA: TGTGCCAGCAGCCCCCAGCGGCGTTCCCAAGAGACCCAGTACTTC. Filled out from reference TRBV7-2 and TRBJ2-5, the complete variable domain reads GAGVSQSPSNKVTEKGKDVELRCDPISGHTALYWYRQSLGQGLEFLIYFQGNSAPDKSGLPSDRFSAERTGGSVSTLTIQRTQQEDSAVYLCASSPQRRSQETQYFGPGTRLLVL.

There are a few counts of this clonotype. One end of the junction does not line up with germline, which may come from a read error. The gene calls are TRBV15 and TRBJ1-5; D unresolved. This CDR3 spans 14 amino acids. Germline-derived CDR1 and CDR2 are LNHNV and YYDKDF (reference sequence). Here the CDR3 reads CATSRDYGHQPQNF. CDR3 coding DNA: TGTGCCACCAGCAGAGACTATGGCCATCAGCCCCAGAATTTT.

This clonotype was observed at least ten times. V and J are TRBV7-2 and TRBJ2-3, with D perhaps TRBD1 or TRBD2 (6 bases each). This CDR3 has 15 residues. Germline V gene data show CDR1 as SGHTA and CDR2 as FQGNSA. With 5 bases removed from V and 0 bases from J, the gap between germline ends came to 12 bases. The DNA for the CDR3 is TGTGCCAGCAGCCGCGGGACAACTAGCACAGATACGCAGTATTTT. It specifies CASSRGTTSTDTQYF.

To note about this clonotype: A single base separates this from a much larger clone, so it may be a read error. The rearrangement joins TRBV7-9 to TRBJ1-3; D is undetermined. Germline CDR1 SEHNR, CDR2 FQNEAQ (reference sequence). This CDR3 comprises 11 residues. This CDR3 is CASRLGNTIYF. The CDR3 DNA follows: TGTGCCAGCAGATTAGGAAACACCATATATTTT.

This chain uses TRBV27 with TRBJ2-7; D tentatively fits TRBD1 or TRBD2 (5 bases each). V lost 3 bases to trimming and J lost 8 bases, with 8 bases between them. Germline V gene lookup returns CDR1 MNHEY and CDR2 SMNVEV (reference sequence). The CDR3 is 11 amino acids. The CDR3: CASSFGGQQYF. The CDR3 bases are TGTGCCAGCAGTTTTGGGGGTCAGCAGTACTTC.

In this sample, this clonotype turned up many times. V is TRBV6-5 and J is TRBJ2-1; D is possibly TRBD2 (5 bases). V lost 0 bases to trimming and J lost 9 bases, with 6 bases between them. Germline-derived CDR1 and CDR2 are MNHEY and SVGAGI. The CDR3 loop spans 12 amino acids. The DNA of the CDR3 is TGTGCCAGCAGTTACTCCGGGGTTGAGCAGTTCTTC. It translates to CASSYSGVEQFF.

This clonotype was seen repeatedly, ten times or more. This rearrangement joins TRBV9 to TRBJ2-7, with a tentative D call TRBD1 (6 bases). Trimming stripped 4 bases from V and 1 base from J, with 12 bases between. The CDR3 loop spans 14 amino acids. Germline V CDR1 and CDR2: SGDLS, YYNGEE. The CDR3 DNA reads as TGTGCCAGCAGCCTTAAGGACAGATCCTACGAGCAGTACTTC. Its protein is CASSLKDRSYEQYF.

In its sample, this clonotype was seen many times. The chain has TRBV20-1 and TRBJ1-1, with no clear D. V was clipped by 6 bases and J by 4 bases, with 15 bases between them. This CDR3 region has 13 residues. Germline V gene data show CDR1 as DFQATT and CDR2 as SNEGSKA (reference sequence). The CDR3 loop is CSAYDQVPTEAFF. The CDR3 region has the DNA TGCAGTGCGTATGATCAGGTCCCCACTGAAGCTTTCTTT.

This clonotype came up many times. This chain connects TRBV20-1 to TRBJ1-2; D is ambiguous. Trimming cost V 3 bases and J 7 bases, with 12 bases left between them. The CDR3 totals 12 residues. CDR1 and CDR2 from the germline V gene are DFQATT and SNEGSKA (reference sequence). The CDR3 spells CSARTNSGGYTF. In nucleotides, the CDR3 is TGCAGTGCTAGGACAAACAGCGGTGGCTACACCTTC.

This clonotype was counted ten times or more. The gene calls are TRBV2 and TRBJ2-2; D might be TRBD2 (5 bases). The CDR3 has 14 residues. The V gene's germline CDR1 is SNHLY and CDR2 FYNNEI. V lost 4 bases, J lost 1 base, and 7 bases lay in between. The CDR3 sequence is CASSVARNTGELFF. For the CDR3, the DNA is TGTGCCAGCAGTGTAGCGCGGAACACCGGGGAGCTGTTTTTT.

The sample holds many counts of this clonotype. This sequence joins TRBV28 and TRBJ2-4; D gene unclear. Trimming took off 3 bases at V and 6 bases at J, with 12 bases between the two ends. Germline V lookup: CDR1 MDHEN, CDR2 SYDVKM. This CDR3 is 14 amino acids long. CDR3 DNA sequence: TGTGCCAGCAGTTTCGCTGGGGTCACAAACATTCAGTACTTC. Residues: CASSFAGVTNIQYF.

This clonotype appeared many times. The CDR3 sequence: CASSPGGRADTQYF. In DNA, the CDR3 is TGTGCCAGCAGCCCGGGGGGGCGGGCAGATACGCAGTATTTT. The rearrangement uses TRBV13 and TRBJ2-3, with TRBD2 matching 8 bases. Germline values: CDR1 PRHDT, CDR2 FYEKMQ (reference sequence). J gave up 4 bases and V 5 bases, and 5 bases lay outside the gene matches. The CDR3 extends over 14 amino acids. The entire variable domain, with the rest obtained from reference TRBV13 and TRBJ2-3, is as follows: AAGVIQSPRHLIKEKRETATLKCYPIPRHDTVYWYQQGPGQDPQFLISFYEKMQSDKGSIPDRFSAQQFSDYHSELNMSSLELGDSALYFCASSPGGRADTQYFGPGTRLTVL.

This clonotype was recorded at least ten times. The V call is TRBV28, the J call TRBJ2-5, with 8 bases matching TRBD1. V trimming: 2 bases; J trimming: 4 bases; junction bases outside the gene matches: 9. This CDR3 has 16 amino acids. Germline V gene sequence: CDR1 MDHEN, CDR2 SYDVKM. CDR3 bases: TGTGCCAGCAGTTTAACTTCCCAGGGGGCGGGAGAGACCCAGTACTTC. It encodes CASSLTSQGAGETQYF.

There are many counts of this clonotype. This rearrangement joins TRBV27 to TRBJ2-1; TRBD1 matches at 8 bases. CDR3 length: 15 residues. Germline V gene sequence: CDR1 MNHEY, CDR2 SMNVEV (reference sequence). Trimming at V came to 6 bases and at J to 4 bases, leaving 8 bases not matched to a gene. The CDR3: CASSLIGTGYNEQFF. The CDR3 DNA sequence: TGTGCCAGCAGCCTAATCGGGACAGGTTACAATGAGCAGTTCTTC.